This is a list of T cell receptor beta chains from one sample in a study of prognosis after radiotherapy for stage I lung cancer. TCRdb re-analysed the multiplex PCR reads in MiXCR, keeping a single row per CDR3 protein. The table lists tens of thousands of distinct CDR3 sequences, around 45% of them singletons. Sequences were derived from PBMCs, sampled before or after stereotactic body radiation therapy (not recorded which). The receptors derive from a donor aged 50 or older with non-small cell lung cancer. Each CDR3 is given with its conserved first and last residue. The D gene is left open where the match is weak. Clone size appears in some rows only: once, few, many, or a class for an expanded clone.

v_gene: TRBV19
abundance: many
d_gene: TRBD1
j_gene: TRBJ2-2
CDR3aa: CASSRGDRLYTGELFF
CDR3nt: TGTGCCAGTAGTAGAGGGGACAGGCTATACACCGGGGAGCTGTTTTTT

v_gene: TRBV11-2
abundance: NA
d_gene: NA
j_gene: TRBJ2-7
CDR3aa: CASSLDYPLGGAYEQYF
CDR3nt: TGTGCCAGCAGCTTAGATTACCCCCTCGGCGGAGCCTACGAGCAGTACTTC

v_gene: TRBV6-1
abundance: NA
d_gene: NA
j_gene: TRBJ2-3
CDR3aa: CASRRQENTDTQYF
CDR3nt: TGTGCCAGCCGAAGACAGGAGAACACAGATACGCAGTATTTT

v_gene: TRBV14
abundance: many
d_gene: NA
j_gene: TRBJ1-1
CDR3aa: CASSQDLFNRGTEAFF
CDR3nt: TGTGCCAGCAGCCAAGATCTCTTTAACAGAGGGACTGAAGCTTTCTTT

v_gene: TRBV10-3
abundance: many
d_gene: NA
j_gene: TRBJ2-6
CDR3aa: CASRPTGRGANVLTF
CDR3nt: TGTGCCAGCCGCCCGACGGGACGTGGGGCCAACGTCCTGACTTTC

v_gene: TRBV11-3
abundance: NA
d_gene: NA
j_gene: TRBJ2-2
CDR3aa: CASILEGRVSGELFF
CDR3nt: TGTGCCAGCATCTTAGAGGGGAGAGTCTCCGGGGAGCTGTTTTTT

v_gene: TRBV5-1
abundance: NA
d_gene: NA
j_gene: TRBJ2-2
CDR3aa: CASSPTRPANTGELFF
CDR3nt: TGCGCCAGCAGCCCCACCCGCCCAGCCAACACCGGGGAGCTGTTTTTT

v_gene: TRBV20-1
abundance: NA
d_gene: NA
j_gene: TRBJ1-6
CDR3aa: CSAVGAGAYNSPLHF
CDR3nt: TGCAGTGCCGTAGGGGCGGGGGCATATAATTCACCCCTCCACTTT

v_gene: TRBV25-1
abundance: many
d_gene: TRBD2
j_gene: TRBJ2-3
CDR3aa: CATRAGGGTDTQYF
CDR3nt: TGTGCCACTAGAGCGGGAGGTGGCACAGATACGCAGTATTTT

v_gene: TRBV3-2
abundance: many
d_gene: NA
j_gene: TRBJ1-6
CDR3aa: CASSQDPRGSGSPLHF
CDR3nt: TGTGCCAGCAGCCAAGACCCCAGGGGTAGTGGTTCACCCCTCCACTTT

v_gene: TRBV30
abundance: many
d_gene: NA
j_gene: TRBJ2-7
CDR3aa: CAWQRKREQYF
CDR3nt: TGTGCCTGGCAGAGAAAGCGCGAGCAGTACTTC

v_gene: TRBV5-1
abundance: many
d_gene: NA
j_gene: TRBJ1-3
CDR3aa: CASSLTGARGSGNTMYF
CDR3nt: TGCGCCAGCAGCTTGACGGGGGCGCGGGGATCTGGAAACACCATGTATTTT

v_gene: TRBV11-2
abundance: NA
d_gene: TRBD2
j_gene: TRBJ2-7
CDR3aa: CASSLVLSGGYEQYF
CDR3nt: TGTGCCAGCAGCTTAGTGCTATCGGGAGGTTACGAGCAGTACTTC

v_gene: TRBV20-1
abundance: NA
d_gene: NA
j_gene: TRBJ1-6
CDR3aa: CSASPQGTGSPLHF
CDR3nt: TGCAGTGCTAGCCCTCAGGGTACAGGATCACCCCTCCACTTT

v_gene: TRBV5-8
abundance: NA
d_gene: NA
j_gene: TRBJ1-1
CDR3aa: CASSLRVATNTEAFF
CDR3nt: TGTGCCAGCAGCCTCCGGGTGGCAACGAACACTGAAGCTTTCTTT

v_gene: TRBV6-2/TRBV6-3
abundance: NA
d_gene: NA
j_gene: TRBJ2-7
CDR3aa: CASSCSLASNEQYF
CDR3nt: TGTGCCAGCAGTTGTTCTCTAGCGAGTAACGAGCAGTACTTC

v_gene: TRBV20-1
abundance: many
d_gene: TRBD2
j_gene: TRBJ2-7
CDR3aa: CSANQGGLAGGRHEQYF
CDR3nt: TGCAGTGCAAACCAAGGGGGACTAGCGGGAGGAAGACACGAGCAGTACTTC

v_gene: TRBV5-6
abundance: medium-sized
d_gene: NA
j_gene: TRBJ2-2
CDR3aa: CASRVRGMHRPAGELFF
CDR3nt: TGTGCCAGCAGGGTGAGGGGAATGCATCGACCCGCCGGGGAGCTGTTTTTT

v_gene: TRBV7-9
abundance: NA
d_gene: TRBD1
j_gene: TRBJ1-5
CDR3aa: CASSSGQGLVQPQHF
CDR3nt: TGTGCCAGCAGCTCTGGACAGGGGCTAGTTCAGCCCCAGCATTTT

v_gene: TRBV14
abundance: few
d_gene: NA
j_gene: TRBJ2-2
CDR3aa: CASSLMAGSAGELFF
CDR3nt: TGTGCCAGCAGTCTCATGGCTGGGTCCGCCGGGGAGCTGTTTTTT

v_gene: TRBV6-1
abundance: once
d_gene: TRBD2
j_gene: TRBJ2-1
CDR3aa: CASSVPGLFYNEHFF
CDR3nt: TGCGCCAGCAGTGTTCCGGGACTATTCTACAATGAGCATTTCTTC

v_gene: TRBV7-7
abundance: many
d_gene: NA
j_gene: TRBJ2-2
CDR3aa: CASSRDFGGELFF
CDR3nt: TGTGCTAGCAGCCGTGACTTTGGCGGGGAGCTGTTTTTT

v_gene: TRBV7-2
abundance: NA
d_gene: NA
j_gene: TRBJ2-3
CDR3aa: CASSFSASSTDTQYF
CDR3nt: TGTGCCAGCAGCTTTAGCGCGTCTAGCACAGATACGCAGTATTTT

v_gene: TRBV11-3
abundance: many
d_gene: NA
j_gene: TRBJ2-3
CDR3aa: CASSLQGFSLTDTQYF
CDR3nt: TGTGCCAGCAGCTTACAGGGGTTCTCCCTCACAGATACGCAGTATTTT

v_gene: TRBV3-1
abundance: once
d_gene: TRBD2
j_gene: TRBJ2-7
CDR3aa: CASSRRGAGYEQYF
CDR3nt: TGTGCCAGCAGCCGGCGGGGGGCGGGCTACGAGCAGTACTTC

v_gene: TRBV20-1
abundance: many
d_gene: NA
j_gene: TRBJ2-5
CDR3aa: CSAHQIDLQETQYF
CDR3nt: TGCAGTGCCCATCAAATCGACTTGCAAGAGACCCAGTACTTC

v_gene: TRBV7-2
abundance: many
d_gene: NA
j_gene: TRBJ1-3
CDR3aa: CASSQSVTGNTIYF
CDR3nt: TGTGCCAGCAGCCAATCAGTTACTGGAAACACCATATATTTT

v_gene: TRBV28
abundance: NA
d_gene: TRBD1
j_gene: TRBJ1-5
CDR3aa: CASGSGQGYYVNQPQHF
CDR3nt: TGTGCCAGCGGTTCGGGACAGGGGTATTATGTCAATCAGCCCCAGCATTTT

v_gene: TRBV7-8
abundance: many
d_gene: NA
j_gene: TRBJ1-1
CDR3aa: CASSPSVMNTEAFF
CDR3nt: TGTGCCAGCAGCCCCAGCGTTATGAACACTGAAGCTTTCTTT

v_gene: TRBV19
abundance: NA
d_gene: NA
j_gene: TRBJ2-5
CDR3aa: CASSRGRGFGETQYF
CDR3nt: TGTGCCAGTAGTAGGGGCAGGGGTTTTGGGGAGACCCAGTACTTC

v_gene: TRBV5-1
abundance: many
d_gene: TRBD1
j_gene: TRBJ2-5
CDR3aa: CASSSRTGETQYF
CDR3nt: TGCGCCAGCAGCTCTCGGACAGGGGAGACCCAGTACTTC

v_gene: TRBV6-4
abundance: medium-sized
d_gene: TRBD1
j_gene: TRBJ2-1
CDR3aa: CASSDSSWDRGEQFF
CDR3nt: TGTGCCAGCAGTGACTCGTCCTGGGACAGGGGTGAGCAGTTCTTC

v_gene: TRBV5-1
abundance: medium-sized
d_gene: NA
j_gene: TRBJ1-1
CDR3aa: CASSLQGEAFF
CDR3nt: TGCGCCAGCAGCTTGCAAGGTGAAGCTTTCTTT

v_gene: TRBV11-2
abundance: many
d_gene: TRBD2
j_gene: TRBJ2-3
CDR3aa: CASSARLAGGSDTQYF
CDR3nt: TGTGCCAGCAGCGCCCGACTAGCGGGGGGGTCAGATACGCAGTATTTT

v_gene: TRBV6-1
abundance: medium-sized
d_gene: TRBD2
j_gene: TRBJ2-7
CDR3aa: CASSPGWSGTTYEQYF
CDR3nt: TGTGCCAGCAGTCCCGGGTGGAGCGGGACCACCTACGAGCAGTACTTC

v_gene: TRBV7-8
abundance: once
d_gene: NA
j_gene: TRBJ1-2
CDR3aa: CASSLEDRGRGYTF
CDR3nt: TGTGCCAGCAGCTTAGAGGATCGGGGGCGGGGCTACACCTTC

v_gene: TRBV5-1
abundance: many
d_gene: NA
j_gene: TRBJ2-6
CDR3aa: CASSLPTGGANVLTF
CDR3nt: TGCGCCAGCAGCCTACCTACCGGCGGGGCCAACGTCCTGACTTTC

v_gene: TRBV6-4
abundance: NA
d_gene: NA
j_gene: TRBJ2-7
CDR3aa: CASSMQHSYEHYF
CDR3nt: TGTGCCAGCAGTATGCAGCACTCCTACGAGCATTACTTC

v_gene: TRBV27
abundance: NA
d_gene: NA
j_gene: TRBJ1-5
CDR3aa: CASISAYGNQPQHF
CDR3nt: TGTGCCAGCATCTCAGCATATGGCAATCAGCCCCAGCATTTT

v_gene: TRBV20-1
abundance: NA
d_gene: TRBD1
j_gene: TRBJ1-5
CDR3aa: CSASLQGARYQPQHF
CDR3nt: TGCAGTGCTAGTCTACAGGGGGCGAGGTATCAGCCCCAGCATTTT

v_gene: TRBV27
abundance: medium-sized
d_gene: TRBD1
j_gene: TRBJ1-2
CDR3aa: CASSRQGANYGYTF
CDR3nt: TGTGCCAGCAGTAGACAGGGGGCTAACTATGGCTACACCTTC

v_gene: TRBV6-2/TRBV6-3
abundance: medium-sized
d_gene: NA
j_gene: TRBJ1-3
CDR3aa: CASSYTGRPSGNTIYF
CDR3nt: TGTGCCAGCAGTTACACCGGGCGCCCCTCTGGAAACACCATATATTTT

v_gene: TRBV5-1
abundance: NA
d_gene: TRBD2
j_gene: TRBJ2-2
CDR3aa: CASSLSGADGELFF
CDR3nt: TGTGCCAGCAGCTTAAGCGGGGCGGACGGGGAGCTGTTTTTT

v_gene: TRBV20-1
abundance: NA
d_gene: NA
j_gene: TRBJ2-3
CDR3aa: CSSPWSDAQYF
CDR3nt: TGCAGCTCTCCGTGGTCAGATGCGCAGTATTTT

v_gene: TRBV5-4
abundance: many
d_gene: NA
j_gene: TRBJ1-2
CDR3aa: CASSVDSNYGYTF
CDR3nt: TGTGCCAGCAGCGTGGACAGCAACTATGGCTACACCTTC

v_gene: TRBV6-2/TRBV6-3
abundance: medium-sized
d_gene: NA
j_gene: TRBJ2-1
CDR3aa: CASSYEYSGSYNEQFF
CDR3nt: TGTGCCAGCAGTTACGAATATAGCGGATCCTACAATGAGCAGTTCTTC

v_gene: TRBV2
abundance: many
d_gene: TRBD1
j_gene: TRBJ1-5
CDR3aa: CASSEAGFWDSTFNQPQHF
CDR3nt: TGTGCCAGCAGTGAAGCGGGGTTTTGGGACAGCACTTTTAATCAGCCCCAGCATTTT

v_gene: TRBV9
abundance: NA
d_gene: TRBD1
j_gene: TRBJ2-1
CDR3aa: CASGPTGQGAYVEQFF
CDR3nt: TGTGCCAGCGGCCCCACGGGACAGGGGGCTTACGTTGAGCAGTTCTTC

v_gene: TRBV28
abundance: medium-sized
d_gene: NA
j_gene: TRBJ2-2
CDR3aa: CASTRGTGELFF
CDR3nt: TGTGCCAGCACGCGAGGCACCGGGGAGCTGTTTTTT

v_gene: TRBV2
abundance: many
d_gene: NA
j_gene: TRBJ2-3
CDR3aa: CASTRTSTDTQYF
CDR3nt: TGTGCCAGCACCCGGACTAGCACAGATACGCAGTATTTT

v_gene: TRBV7-9
abundance: many
d_gene: TRBD1
j_gene: TRBJ1-4
CDR3aa: CASSFTGTGGEKLFF
CDR3nt: TGTGCCAGCAGCTTTACCGGGACAGGGGGTGAAAAACTGTTTTTT

v_gene: TRBV6-1
abundance: NA
d_gene: TRBD2
j_gene: TRBJ2-3
CDR3aa: CASRPSGGPTDTQYF
CDR3nt: TGTGCCAGCAGGCCTAGCGGGGGACCCACAGATACGCAGTATTTT

v_gene: TRBV14
abundance: many
d_gene: NA
j_gene: TRBJ2-5
CDR3aa: CASSPSGQYKTQYF
CDR3nt: TGTGCCAGCAGCCCGTCAGGGCAATATAAGACCCAGTACTTC

v_gene: TRBV6-2/TRBV6-3
abundance: NA
d_gene: TRBD2
j_gene: TRBJ2-2
CDR3aa: CASSESGGSAQHGELFF
CDR3nt: TGTGCCAGCAGCGAATCGGGCGGGAGTGCGCAGCACGGGGAGCTGTTTTTT

v_gene: TRBV28
abundance: NA
d_gene: NA
j_gene: TRBJ1-2
CDR3aa: CASRAPYTSNYGYTF
CDR3nt: TGTGCCAGCAGAGCCCCATATACGTCTAACTATGGCTACACCTTC

v_gene: TRBV28
abundance: NA
d_gene: NA
j_gene: TRBJ1-3
CDR3aa: CASRPFWDPRGSGNTIYF
CDR3nt: TGTGCCAGCAGACCTTTTTGGGACCCTCGGGGGTCTGGAAACACTATATATTTT

v_gene: TRBV12-3/TRBV12-4
abundance: medium-sized
d_gene: TRBD1
j_gene: TRBJ2-1
CDR3aa: CASSHGWDRSYNEQFF
CDR3nt: TGTGCCAGCTCCCACGGCTGGGACAGGAGTTACAATGAGCAGTTCTTC